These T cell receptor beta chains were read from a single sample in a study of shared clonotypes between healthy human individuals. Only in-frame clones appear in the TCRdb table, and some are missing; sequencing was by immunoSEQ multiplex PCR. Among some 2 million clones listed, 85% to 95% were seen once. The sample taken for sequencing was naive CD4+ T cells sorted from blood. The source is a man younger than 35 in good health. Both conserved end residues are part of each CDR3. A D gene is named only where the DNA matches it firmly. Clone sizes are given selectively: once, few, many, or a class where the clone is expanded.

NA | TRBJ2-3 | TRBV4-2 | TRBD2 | CASSQAGTSDSTDTQYF | TGTGCCAGCAGCCAAGCAGGGACTAGCGATAGCACAGATACGCAGTATTTT
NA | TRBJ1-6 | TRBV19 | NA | CASSQLSSYNSPLHF | TGTGCCAGCAGCCAATTGAGCTCCTATAATTCACCCCTCCACTTT
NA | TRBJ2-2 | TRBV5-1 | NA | CASSSQGPGELFF | TGCGCCAGCAGCTCGCAGGGTCCCGGGGAGCTGTTTTTT
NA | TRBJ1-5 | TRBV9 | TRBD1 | CASSPGQGGNQPQHF | TGTGCCAGCAGCCCCGGACAGGGGGGCAATCAGCCCCAGCATTTT
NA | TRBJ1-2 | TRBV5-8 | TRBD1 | CASSKGTGGSYYGYTF | TGTGCCAGCAGCAAAGGGACAGGGGGCTCATACTATGGCTACACCTTC
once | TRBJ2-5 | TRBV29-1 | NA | CSVSRGQETQYF | TGCAGCGTTAGCCGGGGCCAAGAGACCCAGTACTTC
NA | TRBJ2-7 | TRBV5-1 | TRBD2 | CASSPGLVREQYF | TGCGCCAGCAGCCCTGGACTAGTCCGCGAGCAGTACTTC
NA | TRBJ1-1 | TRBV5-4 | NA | CASSSDFEGSRAFF | TGTGCCAGCAGCTCGGATTTCGAGGGGAGTCGAGCTTTCTTT
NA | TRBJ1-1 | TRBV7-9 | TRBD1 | CAGSGQAHTEAFF | TGTGCCGGGTCTGGACAGGCTCACACTGAAGCTTTCTTT
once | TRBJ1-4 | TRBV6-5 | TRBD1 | CASSLTGSWEKLFF | TGTGCCAGCAGTCTGACAGGGTCGTGGGAAAAACTGTTTTTT
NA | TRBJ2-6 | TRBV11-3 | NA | CASSSGLTSGANVLTF | TGTGCCAGCAGCTCGGGACTGACCTCTGGGGCCAACGTCCTGACTTTC
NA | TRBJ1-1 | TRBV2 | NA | CASSVVGGITEAFF | TGTGCCAGCAGTGTCGTTGGAGGGATTACTGAAGCTTTCTTT
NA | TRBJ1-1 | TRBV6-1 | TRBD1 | CASSEPPTGMNTEAFF | TGTGCCAGCAGTGAACCACCGACAGGGATGAACACTGAAGCTTTCTTT